The next 18 T cell receptor beta chains were all read from a single sample in a study of graft-versus-host responses after intestinal transplantation. Method: immunoSEQ multiplex PCR; TCRdb's copy keeps in-frame clones and lacks some. The data contain 75,000 to 100,000 clones, 90% to 95% of them seen just once; the ten biggest clones take up about 0.18%. These receptors' targets are unknown. Sequencing was performed on unstimulated CD4+ T cells sorted from spleen or lymph node cells, taken before transplant. Every receptor here comes from a human donor who was the organ donor for an intestinal transplant.

V is TRBV27 and J is TRBJ1-1, with 9 positions matching TRBD1. The CDR3 extends over 14 amino acids. Trimming took 3 bases from V and 4 from J; bases not matched to a gene: 3. CDR1 and CDR2 from the germline V gene are MNHEY and SMNVEV (reference sequence). The CDR3 nucleotides read TGTGCCAGCAGTTTCGACAGGGGGGGCACTGAAGCTTTCTTT. This codes for CASSFDRGGTEAFF.

The chain links TRBV5-1 to TRBJ2-2, with a possible D match to TRBD2 (5 bases). V was trimmed by 5 bases and J by 5 bases, leaving 16 bases between them. The length of the CDR3 is 15 residues. Germline CDR1 is SGHRS and CDR2 is YFSETQ. The CDR3 here is CASRREKASTGELFF. The CDR3 DNA reads as TGCGCCAGCAGGAGGGAAAAGGCGTCAACCGGGGAGCTGTTTTTT. Complete variable domain (other parts from reference TRBV5-1 and TRBJ2-2): KAGVTQTPRYLIKTRGQQVTLSCSPISGHRSVSWYQQTPGQGLQFLFEYFSETQRNKGNFPGRFSGRQFSNSRSEMNVSTLELGDSALYLCASRREKASTGELFFGEGSRLTVL.

The gene calls are TRBV6-5 and TRBJ1-2; tentatively, D is TRBD1 (5 bases). Trimming took 2 bases from V and 3 from J, leaving 7 bases between them. CDR3 length equals 13 residues. Germline CDR1 MNHEY, CDR2 SVGAGI. The CDR3 DNA follows: TGTGCCAGCAGTTACGACAGACACTATGGCTACACCTTC. Protein sequence: CASSYDRHYGYTF.

The chain recombines TRBV4-2 with TRBJ2-3; 8 positions agree with TRBD2. Trimming at V came to 2 bases and at J to 1 base, leaving 5 bases not matched to a gene. Per germline, CDR1 LGHNA and CDR2 YNFKEQ. This CDR3 contains 16 residues. The CDR3 coding sequence is TGTGCCAGCAGCCAATTGAGTAGCGGGGGCACAGATACGCAGTATTTT. It encodes CASSQLSSGGTDTQYF.

V and J are TRBV5-6 and TRBJ1-2, with 8 bases that match TRBD1. The CDR3 loop spans 14 amino acids. CDR1 is SGHDT and CDR2 is YYEEEE in the germline V gene. V trimming: 3 bases; J trimming: 4 bases; junction bases outside the gene matches: 5. This CDR3 is CASSYRDRPYGYTF. CDR3 coding DNA: TGTGCCAGCAGCTACCGGGACAGGCCCTATGGCTACACCTTC.

The V gene is TRBV4-3, the J gene TRBJ1-3; 8 positions agree with TRBD1. V trimming: 2 bases; J trimming: 2 bases; junction bases outside the gene matches: 2. The CDR3 runs to 15 residues. Germline V gene data show CDR1 as LGHNA and CDR2 as YSLEER. This CDR3 reads CASSQLTGAGNTIYF. The CDR3 DNA follows: TGCGCCAGCAGCCAATTGACAGGGGCTGGAAACACCATATATTTT.

A few counts support this clone. The CDR3 spells CASSSTGYPGNTIYF. The CDR3 bases are TGTGCCAGCAGTTCGACAGGTTATCCTGGAAACACCATATATTTT. The chain employs TRBV27 and TRBJ1-3, with TRBD1 as a possible D gene (6 bases). The CDR3 is made up of 15 amino acids. V was clipped by 4 bases and J by 2 bases, with 12 bases between them. CDR1 MNHEY and CDR2 SMNVEV come from the germline V gene (reference sequence).

V and J are TRBV11-3 and TRBJ2-2; TRBD2 matches 8 bases. CDR1 is SGHNT, CDR2 YENEEA, per germline. This CDR3 has 17 amino acids. V gave up 1 base and J gave up 3 bases; unmatched junction bases: 7. CDR3 residues: CASSLAETGGDTGELFF. The CDR3 region has the DNA TGTGCCAGCAGCTTAGCCGAAACCGGGGGGGACACCGGGGAGCTGTTTTTT.

The chain is built from TRBV7-8 and TRBJ2-7, with a weak D call TRBD1 (6 bases). V lost 5 bases and J lost 1, with 9 bases in between. The CDR3 covers 13 residues. The germline V gene encodes CDR1 SGHVS and CDR2 FQNEAQ. The CDR3 bases are TGTGCCAGCAGCGTGGACAGATCCTACGAGCAGTACTTC. It translates to CASSVDRSYEQYF.

V is TRBV27 and J is TRBJ1-1; 7 bases are shared with TRBD1. The CDR3 consists of 15 residues. Per germline, CDR1 MNHEY and CDR2 SMNVEV (reference sequence). Germline trimming cut 3 bases from V and 5 bases from J; bases unmatched to any gene: 9. CDR3 nucleotide sequence: TGTGCCAGCAGTTTCGACAGGGTGGGACAGACTGAAGCTTTCTTT. It codes for CASSFDRVGQTEAFF.

The chain is built from TRBV10-3 and TRBJ2-1, with D possibly matching TRBD1 (6 bases). V lost 7 bases and J 3 bases, leaving 28 bases between the germline ends. The CDR3 has 19 amino acids. CDR1 is ENHRY, CDR2 SYGVKD, per germline. CDR3 protein: CAITDRDMIATNNYNEQFF. CDR3 nucleotide sequence: TGTGCCATCACCGACCGGGACATGATTGCTACCAATAACTACAATGAGCAGTTCTTC.

The V gene is TRBV7-3, the J gene TRBJ2-5; 8 nucleotides line up with TRBD2. V lost 8 bases, J lost 5 bases, and 10 bases stayed unmatched. The CDR3 is 14 amino acids. Germline CDR1 reads SGHTA; CDR2 reads FQGTGA. The CDR3 loop reads CASPPGTSPETQYF. The CDR3 nucleotides are TGTGCCAGCCCCCCGGGGACTAGTCCGGAGACCCAGTACTTC.

The chain uses TRBV18 and TRBJ1-6; no reliable D call. CDR3 size: 13 residues. CDR1 and CDR2 (germline): KGHSH, LQKENI. V was cut by 3 bases and J by 7 bases, with 7 bases left in between. The CDR3 is CASSPGLNSPLHF. The CDR3 region has the DNA TGTGCCAGCTCACCTGGGCTAAATTCACCCCTCCACTTT.

J is TRBJ2-7 and V is TRBV4-3, with TRBD2 matching 10 bases. The CDR3 totals 14 residues. Germline values: CDR1 LGHNA, CDR2 YSLEER. Trimming removed 3 bases from V and 3 bases from J; junction bases left unmatched: 2. Here the CDR3 reads CASSQLAGDYEQYF. The CDR3 DNA reads TGCGCCAGCAGCCAGCTAGCGGGGGACTACGAGCAGTACTTC.

V is TRBV9 and J is TRBJ2-3; D may be TRBD2 (5 bases). CDR3 length: 15 residues. V was pared by 0 bases and J by 0 bases, with 8 bases between. Germline values: CDR1 SGDLS, CDR2 YYNGEE. The CDR3 coding sequence is TGTGCCAGCAGCGTAGGCGAGGGAAGCACAGATACGCAGTATTTT. It yields the protein CASSVGEGSTDTQYF.

The chain has TRBV6-5 and TRBJ1-3; TRBD1 agrees at 7 bases. The CDR3 contains 15 residues. The V segment lost 6 bases and the J segment 0 bases; nucleotides outside the gene matches: 5. The germline V gene has CDR1 MNHEY and CDR2 SVGAGI. Here the CDR3 DNA reads TGTGCCAGCAGCAAACAGGGGCTCTCTGGAAACACCATATATTTT. It specifies CASSKQGLSGNTIYF.

This clone appeared a few times. The rearrangement uses TRBV19 and TRBJ1-4; D unclear. Germline lookup yields CDR1 LNHDA and CDR2 SQIVND (reference sequence). V was pared by 5 bases and J by 8 bases, with 6 bases between. This CDR3 spans 11 amino acids. The CDR3 sequence: CASSPKEKLFF. The CDR3 DNA reads TGTGCCAGTAGTCCAAAAGAAAAACTGTTTTTT.

This chain's CDR3 is CASSRGQGLAYEQYF. The CDR3 nucleotides are TGTGCCAGCAGCCGGGGACAGGGGCTCGCCTACGAGCAGTACTTC. The chain uses TRBV5-4 and TRBJ2-7; 10 bases map to TRBD1. J lost 2 bases, V lost 4 bases, and 6 bases had no gene match. The CDR3 runs to 15 residues. Per germline, CDR1 SGHNT and CDR2 YYREEE (reference sequence).